This T cell receptor beta chain originates from a study of cytomegalovirus exposure and HLA in healthy donors. The sample holds a few counts of this clone. The target antigen is unknown. The study, taken as a whole, reports: A missense variant in DCLRE1C was later tied to TCR beta V- and J-gene trimming.

This PCR relied on a set of 60 Vbeta primers and 13 Jbeta primers. The repertoire was sequenced with immunoSEQ multiplex PCR; TCRdb's copy has only in-frame clones and lacks some. The data show some 160,000 clones, with roughly 72% seen just once and roughly 2.1% held by the top ten. There are 15 residues in the CDR3. The germline gives CDR1 MNHNY, CDR2 SVGAGI (reference sequence). V dropped 5 bases and J dropped 7; count of bases not matched to a gene: 8. The source is a man aged 40-55 years in good health and CMV-seronegative. The gene calls are TRBV6-6 and TRBJ1-6, with 7 bases identical to TRBD1. Sequenced sample: PBMCs. This CDR3 reads CASSPPGQNNSPLHF. In DNA, the CDR3 is TGTGCCAGCAGTCCGCCGGGACAGAACAATTCACCCCTCCACTTT.